This T cell receptor (beta chain) is from a study of identical twins. Overall study results and limits: Twin sharing of out-of-frame TCR alpha was underestimated by models in monozygotic pairs. Less excess twin sharing appeared in beta out-of-frame sequences. Insertions were reduced in abundant cord blood beta clonotypes but not in memory repertoires.

TCRdb re-called the 5' RACE reads through MiXCR, storing one row per CDR3 protein. This table holds hundreds of thousands of distinct CDR3 sequences, 5.5% to 6.5% found once. For this clonotype: Its antigen remains unidentified.

The V and J ends lost 6 bases and 0 bases respectively, with 6 bases between them. The CDR3 is 13 residues long. The germline CDR1 and CDR2 sequences are LGHNT and FRNRAP. The receptor comes from a man in his late teens or twenties in good health. This chain links TRBV12-5 with TRBJ2-1; unclear D gene. Specimen: naive T cells sorted from blood. CDR3 bases: TGTGCTAGTGGCATCTACTCCTACAATGAGCAGTTCTTC. Protein product: CASGIYSYNEQFF.